This entry concerns a single T cell receptor (beta chain). Its matching antigen is unknown. This specimen belongs to a study of shared clonotypes between healthy human individuals. Study-level information: Three CD4 naive, three CD4 memory, two CD8 naive and one CD8 memory plate were used per donor. Findings of the study overall: Non-shared clonotypes had lower generation probabilities than clonotypes shared by all four sorted-subset donors. Although depth was large, rarefaction showed that sequencing of the sorted subsets was incomplete. Collection of samples was limited to blood; tissue repertoires likely differ.

Data came from immunoSEQ multiplex PCR; TCRdb stores just in-frame clones and leaves some out. Of 1.6 million or so clones in the sample, over 95% were seen once. Germline CDR1 is SNHLY and CDR2 is FYNNEI. Trimming cost V 5 bases and J 2 bases, with 10 bases left between them. The CDR3 sequence is 15 residues long. The chain carries TRBV2 and TRBJ2-6; D perhaps matches TRBD1 (6 bases). The sequence was obtained from a man aged 25-45 years in good health. The sequenced material came from naive CD4+ T cells sorted from blood. This sample's subset: CD45RA+ positively selected. The CDR3 spells CASSRDTPGANVLTF. The CDR3 bases are TGTGCCAGCAGTCGGGACACTCCTGGGGCCAACGTCCTGACTTTC.